This TCR beta chain was sequenced in a study of T-cell memory formation after mild COVID-19 (dated by TCRdb to the early 2020s). About the study as a whole: Most TCR sequence clusters were specific to one of the two donors. In a couple of donors, T-cell clones that expanded and contracted after mild COVID-19 were tracked by sequencing TCRalpha and TCRbeta repertoires over time. The cohort comprised two young, previously healthy adult volunteers, one female and one male. General study outcomes and caveats: Contracting CD4+ clones were located mainly in the CM and EM memory subsets, whereas CD8+ clones were found to be enriched in EMRA. The second-wave clones that peaked on day 37 were not confirmed to be SARS-CoV-2 specific. Some responding clones were detected in pre-infection memory, which suggested that pre-existing cross-reactive memory T cells had joined the SARS-CoV-2 response. From day 15 to 85, contracting clones showed balanced CD4/CD8 phenotypes, whereas a second wave of clones that expanded from day 15 to 37 leaned towards CD4+. Only a couple of mild cases were covered by the study, and larger cohorts that include severe cases with pre-infection samples were considered necessary.

A remark on this clonotype: Its recognized antigen is unknown. Nothing much larger sits one base from this clone, and base qualities are not available.

Ficoll-Paque density gradient centrifugation was used to isolate PBMCs. Sequenced using an Illumina NovaSeq 6000. TCRalpha and TCRbeta cDNA libraries were constructed by 5'RACE with constant-segment primers, with sample barcodes and unique molecular identifiers being introduced. Trizol reagent was used to extract RNA from every sample. Libraries were amplified in two PCR steps, with a second sample barcode and Illumina TruSeq adapters added in the second step. The libraries were sequenced on an Illumina NovaSeq using 2 x 150 bp paired-end reads. The authors' analysis ran thus. Demultiplexing of reads and collapsing into UMI-guided consensus sequences were performed with migec v1.2.7. Using mixcr v2.1.11, UMI consensuses were aligned to TRA and TRB V and J templates and then assembled into clonotypes. Expanded or contracted clonotypes were those called significant by both edgeR and NoisET, with noise models trained on biological replicates. edgeR calls used a false discovery rate-adjusted p below 0.01 and a log2 fold-change threshold of 1. PCA with hierarchical clustering of max-normalized trajectories of the 1000 most abundant clonotypes was used as exploratory dynamics analysis. Separately sequenced CD4+ and CD8+ repertoires were used to assign a CD4 or CD8 phenotype to each responding clone. The raw public data were reprocessed by TCRdb itself: fastp quality trimming at Q25, MiXCR clonotype calling, in-frame beta chains only. Under each unique CDR3 protein, matching rows form one entry showing the most common genes and DNA. The V and J calls here are based on TCRdb, not the publication. The sample profile shows 250,000 to 350,000 distinct CDR3 sequences; 15% to 20% of them were found once. The top ten hold 20% to 25% of the sample.

The TCR sequence derives from a man younger than 30 who had mild COVID-19 (a few samples of this study predate the infection). The sample titles of this study are shuffled in the database, so cell type and time point are left out; the donor was told from shared clones. Sequencing was carried out using PBMCs or a T cell subset sorted from them (not recorded which).

The DNA reads TGTGCCAGCAGCCCCACGAGGATCTCTGGGGCCAACGTCCTGACTTTC. Its product reads: CASSPTRISGANVLTF. The rearrangement joined TRBV7-3 to TRBJ2-6; the D gene cannot be resolved reliably. V is clipped by 5 bases and J by 0 bases, and the sequence between their germline boundaries is 11 bases long. Reading from cysteine to phenylalanine, the CDR3 counts 16 amino acids. CDR3 DNA is the only sequence kept; it has 48 bases, read in frame from the first base. From a lookup of the germline V gene, CDR1 and CDR2 are SGHTA and FQGTGA.